The rows below give T cell receptor beta chains drawn from one sample of a study of blood T cells in healthy people across ages. MiXCR, applied by TCRdb to the 5' RACE reads, yields one record per CDR3 protein. The sample lists about 1.4 million distinct CDR3 sequences; approximately 59% were seen once. Sequenced sample: blood. These receptors were taken from a man in his late teens or twenties in good health. The CDR3 runs from the conserved cysteine through the conserved F or W. A D gene is named only where the DNA matches it firmly. Some rows mark clone size as missing; the rest say once, few, many or name a class of expanded clone.

few	TRBD2	TRBV4-1	TRBJ2-1	CASSQGLAGDTYNEQFF	TGCGCCAGCAGCCAAGGATTGGCGGGGGATACCTACAATGAGCAGTTCTTC
NA	NA	TRBV28	TRBJ2-1	CASSWTNNEQFF	TGTGCCAGCAGCTGGACGAACAATGAGCAGTTCTTC
NA	NA	TRBV12-3/TRBV12-4	TRBJ2-3	CASSLADSGADTEYF	TGTGCCAGCAGTTTAGCGGATTCTGGGGCAGATACGGAGTATTTT
NA	NA	TRBV7-2	TRBJ2-3	CASSSQTGSTDTQYF	TGTGCCAGCAGCTCGCAGACAGGTAGCACAGATACGCAGTATTTT
NA	NA	TRBV5-1	TRBJ2-7	CASSPRILTGVWDEQYF	TGCGCCAGCAGCCCCCGCATACTAACGGGTGTCTGGGACGAGCAGTACTTC
once	NA	TRBV11-2	TRBJ1-5	CASSLGVENQPQHF	TGTGCCAGCAGCTTAGGGGTAGAGAATCAGCCCCAGCATTTT
few	NA	TRBV12-1	TRBJ2-5	CASSFRERETQYF	TGTGCCAGCAGCTTTCGGGAGCGGGAGACCCAGTACTTC
NA	NA	TRBV28	TRBJ2-1	CASLSQSGGDEQFF	TGTGCCAGCCTTTCCCAGTCCGGGGGAGATGAGCAGTTCTTC
NA	TRBD2	TRBV20-1	TRBJ2-7	CSASNAGGSPYEQYF	TGCAGTGCTAGTAACGCGGGGGGTTCTCCCTACGAGCAGTACTTC
few	NA	TRBV20-1	TRBJ2-1	CSARDNRVATEIDEQFF	TGCAGTGCTAGAGATAACCGAGTGGCGACAGAAATAGATGAGCAGTTCTTC
NA	NA	TRBV4-1	TRBJ2-7	CASSQVQGHSNEQYF	TGCGCCAGCAGCCAAGTTCAAGGACACTCTAACGAGCAGTACTTC
NA	NA	TRBV20-1	TRBJ1-2	CSARDIPNYGYTF	TGCAGTGCTAGAGATATTCCGAACTATGGCTACACCTTC
NA	TRBD2	TRBV20-1	TRBJ2-5	CSAREGGTSPYNEQYF	TGCAGTGCTAGAGAGGGGGGGACTAGTCCCTACAATGAGCAGTACTTC
NA	NA	TRBV7-2	TRBJ1-4	CASSYQTGFNEKLFF	TGTGCCAGCAGCTACCAGACGGGATTTAATGAAAAACTGTTTTTT
NA	NA	TRBV10-1	TRBJ2-5	CASSDATKQETQYF	TGCGCCAGCAGTGATGCTACAAAGCAAGAGACCCAGTACTTC
NA	TRBD1	TRBV6-5	TRBJ1-1	CASSYIQGAVTEAFF	TGTGCCAGCAGTTACATCCAGGGGGCTGTCACTGAAGCTTTCTTT
few	NA	TRBV20-1	TRBJ2-3	CSARSRVIGTDTQYF	TGCAGTGCTAGAAGCAGGGTCATCGGTACAGATACGCAGTATTTT
once	NA	TRBV12-5	TRBJ2-7	CASGLGETSYEQYF	TGTGCTAGTGGTTTGGGTGAGACCTCCTACGAGCAGTACTTC
many	NA	TRBV6-2/TRBV6-3	TRBJ2-7	CASSPEGPDSHEQYF	TGTGCCAGCAGTCCAGAGGGCCCCGACAGCCACGAGCAGTACTTC
NA	NA	TRBV7-6	TRBJ1-2	CDSSPQYTGDGYTF	TGTGACAGCAGCCCCCAATATACGGGGGATGGCTACACCTTC
NA	TRBD1	TRBV7-9	TRBJ2-7	CASSPPPGQGPYEQYF	TGTGCCAGCAGCCCCCCCCCGGGACAGGGTCCCTACGAGCAGTACTTC
few	NA	TRBV2	TRBJ1-2	CASRVSNYGYTF	TGTGCCAGCAGGGTTTCAAACTATGGCTACACCTTC
once	NA	TRBV10-1	TRBJ2-2	CASTGLLGTGELFF	TGCGCCAGCACCGGGTTACTTGGCACCGGGGAGCTGTTTTTT
NA	TRBD2	TRBV6-2/TRBV6-3	TRBJ2-3	CASSYQSSGGYVPDTQYF	TGTGCCAGCAGTTACCAGTCTAGCGGGGGGTACGTCCCAGATACGCAGTATTTT
NA	TRBD1	TRBV27	TRBJ1-1	CASRRQGAGDTEAFF	TGTGCCAGCAGGCGACAGGGGGCGGGGGACACTGAAGCTTTCTTT
few	NA	TRBV7-2	TRBJ2-3	CASSLGGYDTQYF	TGTGCCAGCAGCTTAGGGGGGTATGATACGCAGTATTTT
NA	TRBD2	TRBV7-2	TRBJ2-1	CTSSYMGLAGNEQFF	TGTACCAGCAGCTACATGGGACTAGCGGGAAATGAGCAGTTCTTC
NA	NA	TRBV27	TRBJ2-1	CASSWGAERVYEQFF	TGTGCCAGCAGTTGGGGGGCTGAACGGGTATATGAGCAGTTCTTC